Listed below are T cell receptor beta chains from one sample, sequenced in a study of HIV-infected children after antiretroviral therapy interruption. TCRdb redid the calling of the 3' RACE reads with MiXCR, one entry per CDR3 protein. The sample gives approximately 95,000 distinct CDR3 sequences, 6.9% of which show up once; 0.85% to 1.2% is in the top ten. The sequences come from CD45RA+ CD4+ T cells from PBMCs, pooled from several time points, collected from a donor given antiretroviral therapy, either interrupted or continuous. These receptors were collected from a pool of human donors with HIV. Both conserved end residues are part of each CDR3.

TRBJ1-2,TRBV28,CASRQGGGYGYTF
TRBJ2-5,TRBV5-4,CASSFPIQETQYF
TRBJ2-1,TRBV5-8,CASRDRRYAGEQFF
TRBJ2-7,TRBV10-3,CATGGDSYEQYF
TRBJ1-4,TRBV11-3,CASSLVGSPNEKLFF
TRBJ2-7,TRBV5-1,CASSSGDTRTYEQYF
TRBJ1-5,TRBV2,CASRKITGGRVQPQHF
TRBJ2-3,TRBV12-3/TRBV12-4,CASRLLAGGLGGTDTQYF
TRBJ1-1,TRBV12-3/TRBV12-4,CASRLQGQNTEAFF
TRBJ2-5,TRBV11-2,CASSFSGGETQYF
TRBJ2-5,TRBV20-1,CSAIEPLGQSQETQYF
TRBJ1-1,TRBV4-2,CASSQRSVGTAALSFF
TRBJ2-2,TRBV3-1,CASSQDRGLTGELFF
TRBJ2-5,TRBV10-3,CAISEPRTVRGQETQYF
TRBJ1-3,TRBV20-1,CSARDRVLGGNTIYF
TRBJ1-1,TRBV7-3,CASSPGTGEAFF
TRBJ2-7,TRBV27,CASSLVGGQIYEQYF
TRBJ2-6,TRBV7-2,CASSLFGTSSGANVLTF
TRBJ2-7,TRBV20-1,CSARDPKSAGGTEQYF
TRBJ2-6,TRBV7-8,CASSKRQGPGANVLTF
TRBJ2-7,TRBV19,CASSWSGSIYEQYF
TRBJ1-5,TRBV7-8,CASSLSSDQPQHF
TRBJ2-4,TRBV11-2,CASSLVVKNIQYF
TRBJ2-1,TRBV6-5,CASSYSVRGIYNEQFF
TRBJ2-1,TRBV7-8,CASSFSDTSYEQFF
TRBJ2-3,TRBV4-1,CASSQSPRLPTDTQYF
TRBJ1-5,TRBV10-1,CASSESTSSNQPQHF
TRBJ2-3,TRBV29-1,CSATTREGLDTQYF
TRBJ2-1,TRBV5-1,CASSLATGTVSYNEQFF
TRBJ2-3,TRBV14,CASSQEVAGATDTQYF
TRBJ2-7,TRBV12-3/TRBV12-4,CASSLGGRGDEQYF
TRBJ1-5,TRBV27,CASSRRGLGQPQHF
TRBJ2-1,TRBV3-1,CASGRRQSYNEQFF
TRBJ2-1,TRBV5-1,CASSLRTSENNEQFF
TRBJ1-3,TRBV6-6,CASSAQGTGNTIYF
TRBJ1-2,TRBV5-1,CASSLEAGNNYGYTF
TRBJ1-1,TRBV5-1,CASSLGQVTEAFF
TRBJ2-7,TRBV6-9,CASSLGTPYEQYF
TRBJ1-6,TRBV23-1,CLVGRGTGHHF
TRBJ1-3,TRBV12-3/TRBV12-4,CASSWERGGNTIYF
TRBJ2-3,TRBV10-3,CAISEGATDTQYF
TRBJ2-2,TRBV7-9,CASSFTSGGPNTGELFF
TRBJ2-1,TRBV9,CASSVAWGLANEQFF
TRBJ2-3,TRBV2,CASSVVRGASTDTQYF
TRBJ2-3,TRBV6-2/TRBV6-3,CASSAASTGVRGTDTQYF
TRBJ2-1,TRBV5-1,CASSLGGRSSYNEQFF